These 17 T cell receptor beta chains came from one sample sequenced in a study of blood T cell repertoires in COVID-19. The protocol was immunoSEQ multiplex PCR, while the TCRdb copy is restricted to in-frame clones and leaves out a portion. The data show some 180,000 clones, with 65% to 85% seen just once and around 7% held by the top ten. Sequenced input: peripheral blood. The origin of the receptors is a woman aged 40 to 50 with COVID-19, enrolled during active disease.

This chain connects TRBV27 to TRBJ1-6; perhaps TRBD1 as D (6 bases). There are 12 residues in the CDR3. CDR1 is MNHEY and CDR2 is SMNVEV in the germline V gene (reference sequence). The ends were cut back, 8 bases at V and 7 bases at J, with 9 bases in the middle. The CDR3 is CASFTGNSPLHF. Written as DNA, the CDR3 is TGTGCCAGCTTTACAGGGAATTCACCCCTCCACTTT.

The chain couples TRBV5-1 to TRBJ1-5; D is uncertain. Germline CDR1 reads SGHRS; CDR2 reads YFSETQ. Trimming left V 1 base short and J 3 bases short, with 11 bases between. The CDR3 sequence is 15 residues long. CDR3 in DNA: TGCGCCAGCAGCTTGAAGGGAGGCCTCAATCAGCCCCAGCATTTT. Translating gives CASSLKGGLNQPQHF. The entire variable domain, with the rest obtained from reference TRBV5-1 and TRBJ1-5, is as follows: KAGVTQTPRYLIKTRGQQVTLSCSPISGHRSVSWYQQTPGQGLQFLFEYFSETQRNKGNFPGRFSGRQFSNSRSEMNVSTLELGDSALYLCASSLKGGLNQPQHFGDGTRLSIL.

This clone was observed a handful of times. This chain joins TRBV19 and TRBJ2-2; D possibly corresponds to TRBD2 (5 bases). Deletions cut 3 bases from V and 10 bases from J, with 9 bases between. Germline lookup yields CDR1 LNHDA and CDR2 SQIVND (reference sequence). CDR3 length: 12 amino acids. The CDR3 DNA is TGTGCCAGTAGTATTGGTAGCGCGGAGCTGTTTTTT. Amino acids: CASSIGSAELFF.

The J gene is TRBJ1-5, the V gene TRBV19, with D possibly matching TRBD1 (5 bases). Between the trimmed V and J ends, which lost 11 bases and 2 bases, there was a span of 16 bases. The CDR3 totals 14 residues. Germline CDR1 and CDR2: LNHDA and SQIVND (reference sequence). Here the CDR3 DNA reads TGTGCCGGGTCCCCCCAGGGTGGCAATCAGCCCCAGCATTTT. Protein sequence: CAGSPQGGNQPQHF.

The rearrangement links TRBV19 to TRBJ2-7, with 11 bases aligning to TRBD1. Trimming took 1 base from V and 3 from J; bases not matched to a gene: 2. The CDR3 is 15 residues long. Germline V gene data show CDR1 as LNHDA and CDR2 as SQIVND (reference sequence). The CDR3 region has the DNA TGTGCCAGTAGTATAGGGGACAGGGGGGTCTACGAGCAGTACTTC. It is translated as CASSIGDRGVYEQYF.

The J gene is TRBJ2-7, the V gene TRBV7-8, with 7 bases that match TRBD2. The germline V gene has CDR1 SGHVS and CDR2 FQNEAQ. The V and J ends lost 8 bases and 6 bases, in that order; junction bases with no gene match: 13. The CDR3 extends over 14 amino acids. This CDR3 reads CASFALAGDGEQYF. In DNA, the CDR3 is TGTGCCAGCTTCGCCTTGGCGGGAGACGGCGAGCAGTACTTC.

The chain couples TRBV24-1 to TRBJ2-3; TRBD1 aligns across 8 bases. Germline lookup yields CDR1 KGHDR and CDR2 SFDVKD. CDR3 length: 15 residues. J gave up 4 bases and V 3 bases, and 5 bases lay outside the gene matches. The CDR3 DNA reads TGTGCCACCAGTGATCCTCGGACAGGGTCAGATACGCAGTATTTT. Translating gives CATSDPRTGSDTQYF.

The V call is TRBV6-6, the J call TRBJ1-1; TRBD1 might be the D (5 bases). The CDR3 sequence is 12 residues long. Germline V gene data show CDR1 as MNHNY and CDR2 as SVGAGI (reference sequence). V was clipped by 8 bases and J by 2 bases, with 9 bases between them. CDR3 sequence reads: CASDSSNTEAFF. DNA of the CDR3: TGTGCCAGCGACAGTTCAAACACTGAAGCTTTCTTT.

The chain links TRBV2 to TRBJ1-2; 9 bases line up with TRBD1. The CDR3 totals 13 residues. Germline V gene lookup returns CDR1 SNHLY and CDR2 FYNNEI. J gave up 5 bases and V 7 bases, and 5 bases lay outside the gene matches. CDR3 sequence (DNA): TGTGCCAGCAACCGGGACAGGGCATATGGCTACACCTTC. Protein product: CASNRDRAYGYTF.

V usage is TRBV11-2 and J usage is TRBJ2-7; TRBD1 is a possible D gene (5 bases). CDR3 size: 14 residues. Germline V gives CDR1 SGHAT, CDR2 FQNNGV. V was trimmed by 6 bases and J by 2 bases, leaving 14 bases between them. In DNA, the CDR3 is TGTGCCAGCAGATCCAGGGCGGACACCTACGAGCAGTACTTC. As protein: CASRSRADTYEQYF.

The chain links TRBV29-1 to TRBJ2-5; maybe TRBD1 (5 bases). Germline V gene data show CDR1 as SQVTM and CDR2 as ANQGSEA. V dropped 6 bases and J dropped 5 bases, with 16 bases sitting between them. The CDR3 spans 13 residues. The CDR3 nucleotides read TGCAGCGTCCCTGGACACCCCCGGGAGACCCAGTACTTC. Residues: CSVPGHPRETQYF. The full variable domain, in which reference TRBV29-1 and TRBJ2-5 provide the parts outside the CDR3, is SAVISQKPSRDICQRGTSLTIQCQVDSQVTMMFWYRQQPGQSLTLIATANQGSEATYESGFVIDKFPISRPNLTFSTLTVSNMSPEDSSIYLCSVPGHPRETQYFGPGTRLLVL.

The chain combines TRBV6-6 with TRBJ1-5; no definite D call. V was cut by 7 bases and J by 2 bases, with 15 bases left in between. This CDR3 is 15 amino acids long. Germline V gene data show CDR1 as MNHNY and CDR2 as SVGAGI (reference sequence). CDR3 loop: CASTYKASGNQPQHF. The DNA of the CDR3 is TGTGCCAGCACCTACAAGGCAAGCGGCAATCAGCCCCAGCATTTT.

The rearrangement uses TRBV9 and TRBJ2-1; D unresolved. The CDR3 is 13 residues long. Germline CDR1 SGDLS, CDR2 YYNGEE. Trimming left V 6 bases short and J 4 bases short, with 11 bases between. The CDR3 coding sequence is TGTGCCAGCAATCCCAACGGGTACAATGAGCAGTTCTTC. Translation: CASNPNGYNEQFF.

The chain joins TRBV19 to TRBJ2-6; 9 bases are shared with TRBD1. Per the germline V gene, CDR1 is LNHDA and CDR2 is SQIVND (reference sequence). V trimming: 6 bases; J trimming: 0 bases; junction bases outside the gene matches: 6. CDR3 length: 17 amino acids. CDR3 in amino acids: CASSMGQGFSGANVLTF. CDR3 DNA: TGTGCCAGTAGCATGGGACAGGGTTTCTCTGGGGCCAACGTCCTGACTTTC. Full variable domain (outside the CDR3, taken from reference TRBV19 and TRBJ2-6): DGGITQSPKYLFRKEGQNVTLSCEQNLNHDAMYWYRQDPGQGLRLIYYSQIVNDFQKGDIAEGYSVSREKKESFPLTVTSAQKNPTAFYLCASSMGQGFSGANVLTFGAGSRLTVL.

The chain is built from TRBV25-1 and TRBJ2-3, with D unclear. The V gene's germline CDR1 is MGHDK and CDR2 SYGVNS. The CDR3 loop spans 14 amino acids. Trimming stripped 5 bases from V and 1 base from J, with 10 bases between. The CDR3 DNA follows: TGTGCCAGCAGTTTTCCTTCGGGCACAGATACGCAGTATTTT. Protein product: CASSFPSGTDTQYF. Looking up the rest from reference TRBV25-1 and TRBJ2-3 gives the full variable domain: EADIYQTPRYLVIGTGKKITLECSQTMGHDKMYWYQQDPGMELHLIHYSYGVNSTEKGDLSSESTVSRIRTEHFPLTLESARPSHTSQYLCASSFPSGTDTQYFGPGTRLTVL.

The chain couples TRBV7-7 to TRBJ1-1, with no clear D. The CDR3 runs to 14 residues. Trimming removed 0 bases at V and 3 bases at J, with 8 bases between. Germline CDR1 is SSHAT and CDR2 is FNYEAQ (reference sequence). The CDR3 bases are TGTGCCAGCAGCTTAGCTCCCGGAGACACTGAAGCTTTCTTT. Protein: CASSLAPGDTEAFF.

DNA of the CDR3: TGTGCCAGCAGCAAACGTAGTCCATTTGGGACAGGTAGGCAAGAGACCCAGTACTTC. This encodes CASSKRSPFGTGRQETQYF. The genes are TRBV21-1 and TRBJ2-5; whether TRBD1, the table's D call, matches the DNA was not checked. TRBV21-1 is labeled a pseudogene. This CDR3 is built from 19 residues.